The following is a TCR beta chain sequence with its context. These data come from a study of blood T cell repertoires in COVID-19. The CDR3 extends over 11 amino acids. V shed 5 bases and J 8 bases; nucleotides not matched to a gene: 3. Per the germline V gene, CDR1 is DFQATT and CDR2 is SNEGSKA (reference sequence). Some clones are missing from TCRdb's copy, which holds only in-frame ones; the method was immunoSEQ multiplex PCR. This table holds more than 35,000 clones, roughly 78% found once. The material sequenced was peripheral blood. The receptor was derived from a man between 65 and 80 years old with acute or convalescent COVID-19. V is TRBV20-1 and J is TRBJ2-1, with TRBD1 matching 7 bases. The CDR3 loop reads CSADRADEQFF. As DNA, the CDR3 is TGCAGTGCTGACAGGGCGGATGAGCAGTTCTTC.